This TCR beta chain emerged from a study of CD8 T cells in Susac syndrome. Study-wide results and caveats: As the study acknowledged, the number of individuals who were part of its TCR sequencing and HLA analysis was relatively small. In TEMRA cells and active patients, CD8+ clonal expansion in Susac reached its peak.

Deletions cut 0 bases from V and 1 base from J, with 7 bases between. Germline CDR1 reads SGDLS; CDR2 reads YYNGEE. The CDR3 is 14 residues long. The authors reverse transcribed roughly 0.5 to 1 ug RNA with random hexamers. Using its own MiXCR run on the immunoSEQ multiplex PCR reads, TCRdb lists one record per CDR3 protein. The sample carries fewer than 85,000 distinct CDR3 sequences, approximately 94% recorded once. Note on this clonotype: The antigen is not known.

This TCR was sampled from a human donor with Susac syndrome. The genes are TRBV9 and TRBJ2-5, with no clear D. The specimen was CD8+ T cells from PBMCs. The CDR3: CASSVVGSQETQYF. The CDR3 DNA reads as TGTGCCAGCAGCGTAGTAGGCAGCCAAGAGACCCAGTACTTC.